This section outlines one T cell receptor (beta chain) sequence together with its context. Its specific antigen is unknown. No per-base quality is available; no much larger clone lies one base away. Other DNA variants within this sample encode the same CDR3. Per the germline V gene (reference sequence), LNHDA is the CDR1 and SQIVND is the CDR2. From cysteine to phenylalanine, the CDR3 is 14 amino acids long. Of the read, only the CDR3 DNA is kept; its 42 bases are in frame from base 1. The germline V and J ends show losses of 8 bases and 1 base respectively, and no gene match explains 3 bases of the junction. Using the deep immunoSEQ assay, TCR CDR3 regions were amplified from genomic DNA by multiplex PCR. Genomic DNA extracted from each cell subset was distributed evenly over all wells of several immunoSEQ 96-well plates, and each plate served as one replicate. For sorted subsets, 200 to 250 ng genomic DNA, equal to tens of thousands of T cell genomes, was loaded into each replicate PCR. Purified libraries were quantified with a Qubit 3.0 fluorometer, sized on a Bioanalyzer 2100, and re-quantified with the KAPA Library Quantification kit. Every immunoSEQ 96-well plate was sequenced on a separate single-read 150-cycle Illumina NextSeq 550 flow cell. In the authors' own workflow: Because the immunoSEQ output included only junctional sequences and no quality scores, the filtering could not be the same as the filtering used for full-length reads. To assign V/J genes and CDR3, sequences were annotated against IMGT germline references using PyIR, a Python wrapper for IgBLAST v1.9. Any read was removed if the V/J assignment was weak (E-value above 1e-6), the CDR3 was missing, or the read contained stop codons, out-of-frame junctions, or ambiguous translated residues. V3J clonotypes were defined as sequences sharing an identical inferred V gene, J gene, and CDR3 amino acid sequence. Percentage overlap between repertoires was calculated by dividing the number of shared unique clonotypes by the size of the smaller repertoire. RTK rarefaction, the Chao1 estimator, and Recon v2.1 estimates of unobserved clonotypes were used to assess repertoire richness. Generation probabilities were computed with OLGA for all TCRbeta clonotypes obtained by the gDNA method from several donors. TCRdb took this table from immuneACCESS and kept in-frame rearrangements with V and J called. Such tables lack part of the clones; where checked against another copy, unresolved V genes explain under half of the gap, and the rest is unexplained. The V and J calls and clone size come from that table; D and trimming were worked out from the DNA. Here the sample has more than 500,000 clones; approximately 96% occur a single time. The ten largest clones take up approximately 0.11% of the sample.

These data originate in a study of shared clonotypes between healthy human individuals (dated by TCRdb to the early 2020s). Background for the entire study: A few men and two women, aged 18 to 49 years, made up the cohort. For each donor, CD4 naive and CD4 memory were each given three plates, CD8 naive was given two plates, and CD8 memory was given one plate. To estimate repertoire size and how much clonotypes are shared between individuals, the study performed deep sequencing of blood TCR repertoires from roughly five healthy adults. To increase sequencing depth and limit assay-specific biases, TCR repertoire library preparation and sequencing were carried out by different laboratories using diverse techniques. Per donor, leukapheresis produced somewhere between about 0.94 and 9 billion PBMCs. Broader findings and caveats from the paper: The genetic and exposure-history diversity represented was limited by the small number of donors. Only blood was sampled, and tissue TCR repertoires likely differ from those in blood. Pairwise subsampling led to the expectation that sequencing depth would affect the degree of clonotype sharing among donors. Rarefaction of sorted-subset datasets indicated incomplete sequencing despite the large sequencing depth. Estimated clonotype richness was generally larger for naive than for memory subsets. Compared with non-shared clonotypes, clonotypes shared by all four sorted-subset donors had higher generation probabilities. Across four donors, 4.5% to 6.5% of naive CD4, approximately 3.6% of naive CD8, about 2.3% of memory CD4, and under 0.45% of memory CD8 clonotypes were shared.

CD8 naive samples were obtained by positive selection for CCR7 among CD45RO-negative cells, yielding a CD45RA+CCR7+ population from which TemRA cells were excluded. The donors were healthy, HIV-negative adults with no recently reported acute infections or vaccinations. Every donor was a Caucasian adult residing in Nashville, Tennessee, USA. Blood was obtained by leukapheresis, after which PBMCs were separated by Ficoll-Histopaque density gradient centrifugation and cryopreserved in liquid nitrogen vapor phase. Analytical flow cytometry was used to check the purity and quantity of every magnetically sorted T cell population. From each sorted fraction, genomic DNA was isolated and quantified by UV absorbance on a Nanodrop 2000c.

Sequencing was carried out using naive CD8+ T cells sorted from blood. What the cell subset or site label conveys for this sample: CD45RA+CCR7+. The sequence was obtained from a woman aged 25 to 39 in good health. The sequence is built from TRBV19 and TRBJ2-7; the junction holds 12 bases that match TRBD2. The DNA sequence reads TGTGCCAGTTCTAGCGGGAGGGTATCCTACGAGCAGTACTTC. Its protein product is CASSSGRVSYEQYF.